These 13 T cell receptor beta chains were all obtained from the same sample, sequenced in a study of T cell responses to AZD1222 COVID-19 vaccine. Profiled with immunoSEQ multiplex PCR; TCRdb holds only in-frame clones, not every one. The profile shows about 210,000 clones, roughly 92% of them singletons. The source material was peripheral blood, sampled on day 0 of AZD1222 vaccination. The receptors come from an adult in good health.

The CDR3 loop reads CASVDIATYEQYF. Written as DNA, the CDR3 is TGTGCCAGCGTGGACATCGCCACCTACGAGCAGTACTTC. The V and J genes are TRBV6-6 and TRBJ2-7, with D maybe TRBD1 (5 bases). The germline V and J ends were trimmed by 8 bases and 2 bases, with 13 bases remaining between them. CDR1 is MNHNY and CDR2 is SVGAGI in the germline V gene (reference sequence). The CDR3 covers 13 residues.

The V gene is TRBV25-1, the J gene TRBJ1-4; tentatively, D is TRBD1 (5 bases). Germline-derived CDR1 and CDR2 are MGHDK and SYGVNS. This CDR3 is 16 amino acids long. V was cut by 3 bases and J by 8 bases, with 19 bases left in between. In DNA form, the CDR3 reads TGTGCCAGCAGTGACCTAGGGGACGGCGGTTGGGAAAAACTGTTTTTT. Translated, it gives CASSDLGDGGWEKLFF.

The chain carries TRBV18 and TRBJ1-1; no definite D call. Germline CDR1 KGHSH, CDR2 LQKENI. V was clipped by 5 bases and J by 3 bases, with 16 bases between them. The CDR3 spans 15 residues. CDR3 nucleotides: TGTGCCAGCTCATCTACCTATGGGGTGGACACTGAAGCTTTCTTT. Translating it yields CASSSTYGVDTEAFF.

V usage is TRBV4-2 and J usage is TRBJ2-3, with TRBD2 as a possible D gene (5 bases). The length of the CDR3 is 17 residues. V was shortened by 3 bases and J by 1 base, with 17 bases between the two germline ends. The germline V gene encodes CDR1 LGHNA and CDR2 YNFKEQ. CDR3 nucleotide sequence: TGTGCCAGCAGCCAGATGGGTCGAGGAGCGGGCACAGATACGCAGTATTTT. Encoded protein: CASSQMGRGAGTDTQYF.

The V call is TRBV24-1, the J call TRBJ1-1; D call uncertain. CDR1 KGHDR and CDR2 SFDVKD come from the germline V gene. V was clipped by 2 bases and J by 11 bases, with 17 bases between them. CDR3 size: 14 residues. Here the CDR3 DNA reads TGTGCCACCAGTGATTGGGGTGATAGGCGAGGGGCTTTCTTT. Translation gives CATSDWGDRRGAFF.

The V gene is TRBV7-6, the J gene TRBJ2-7, with D perhaps TRBD1 (6 bases). Per germline, CDR1 SGHVS and CDR2 FNYEAQ. Between the trimmed V and J ends, which lost 1 base and 4 bases, there was a span of 20 bases. CDR3 length: 17 amino acids. The CDR3 sequence is CASSLGTGTSNLYEQYF. CDR3 in DNA: TGTGCCAGCAGCTTAGGGACCGGGACATCTAACCTATACGAGCAGTACTTC. Filled out from reference TRBV7-6 and TRBJ2-7, the complete variable domain reads GAGVSQSPRYKVTKRGQDVALRCDPISGHVSLYWYRQALGQGPEFLTYFNYEAQQDKSGLPNDRFSAERPEGSISTLTIQRTEQRDSAMYRCASSLGTGTSNLYEQYFGPGTRLTVT.

The rearrangement uses TRBV7-3 and TRBJ1-1, with D tentatively TRBD1 (5 bases). Germline-derived CDR1 and CDR2 are SGHTA and FQGTGA. The CDR3 extends over 13 amino acids. V was trimmed by 4 bases and J by 4 bases, leaving 10 bases between them. For the CDR3, the DNA is TGTGCCAGCAGCTCCGGGGGTGCCACTGAAGCTTTCTTT. Translating it yields CASSSGGATEAFF.

The gene calls are TRBV7-3 and TRBJ2-3, with a tentative D call TRBD2 (6 bases). CDR1 is SGHTA, CDR2 FQGTGA, per germline. V shed 5 bases and J shed 6 bases, with 15 bases lying between them. The CDR3 totals 14 residues. The CDR3: CASSPGGASDTQYF. In DNA form, the CDR3 reads TGTGCCAGCAGCCCCGGGGGTGCCTCGGATACGCAGTATTTT.

As to this clone: The DNA is left out, because the CDR3 cannot be placed on it with certainty; the CDR3 is given as TCRdb lists it. This sequence joins TRBV6-5 and TRBJ1-4; TRBD1, the table's D call, was not compared with the DNA. The CDR3 is made up of 15 amino acids, end residues included. Germline CDR1 is MNHEY and CDR2 is SVGAGI. The CDR3 region is CASSSSDREREKLFF.

The chain carries TRBV7-8 and TRBJ1-1; the match to TRBD1 covers 7 bases. The V gene's germline CDR1 is SGHVS and CDR2 FQNEAQ. The CDR3 spans 14 residues. After removal of 1 base from V and 3 bases from J, the junction contained 2 bases not matched to a gene. The CDR3 DNA sequence: TGTGCCAGCAGCTTAGACAGGGGTGACACTGAAGCTTTCTTT. Translation gives CASSLDRGDTEAFF.

As DNA, the CDR3 is TGTGCCAGCAGCTTAGTAACTAATGAAAAACTGTTTTTT. Translating it yields CASSLVTNEKLFF. V is TRBV7-9 and J is TRBJ1-4; the D is unclear. CDR1 SEHNR and CDR2 FQNEAQ come from the germline V gene (reference sequence). The CDR3 contains 13 residues. V was trimmed by 1 base and J by 1 base, leaving 1 base between them.

This clone was recorded once. The chain links TRBV30 to TRBJ2-3, with D tentatively TRBD1 or TRBD2 (5 bases each). CDR1 and CDR2 from the germline V gene are GTSNPN and SVGIG (reference sequence). CDR3 length: 13 residues. With 0 bases removed from V and 7 bases from J, the gap between germline ends came to 11 bases. The CDR3 sequence: CAWSVSGTHTQYF. Here the CDR3 DNA reads TGTGCCTGGAGTGTATCCGGGACGCATACGCAGTATTTT.

V usage is TRBV6-2 or TRBV6-3 and J usage is TRBJ1-4; D perhaps matches TRBD1 (6 bases). From germline, CDR1 is MNHEY and CDR2 SVGEGT. V dropped 4 bases and J dropped 0 bases, with 12 bases sitting between them. The CDR3 has 16 residues. The CDR3 protein is CASSWDTTTTNEKLFF. The CDR3, as DNA: TGTGCCAGCAGTTGGGACACTACAACAACTAATGAAAAACTGTTTTTT.